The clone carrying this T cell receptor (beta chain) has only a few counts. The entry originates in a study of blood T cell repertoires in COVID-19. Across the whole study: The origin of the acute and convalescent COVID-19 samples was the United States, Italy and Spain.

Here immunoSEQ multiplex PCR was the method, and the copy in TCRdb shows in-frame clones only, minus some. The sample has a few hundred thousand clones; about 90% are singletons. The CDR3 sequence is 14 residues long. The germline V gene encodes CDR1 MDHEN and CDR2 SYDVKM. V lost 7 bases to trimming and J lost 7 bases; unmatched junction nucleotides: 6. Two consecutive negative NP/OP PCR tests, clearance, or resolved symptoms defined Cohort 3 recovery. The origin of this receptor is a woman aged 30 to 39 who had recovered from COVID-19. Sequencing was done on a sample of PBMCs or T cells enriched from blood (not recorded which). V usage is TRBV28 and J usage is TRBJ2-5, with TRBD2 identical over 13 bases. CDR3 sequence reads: CASTGTSGIVTQYF. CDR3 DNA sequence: TGTGCCAGCACCGGGACTAGCGGGATAGTGACCCAGTACTTC.